These T cell receptor beta chains were read from a single sample in a study of OX40 agonist ivuxolimab in advanced cancers. TCRdb's table, derived via immunoSEQ multiplex PCR, lists solely in-frame clones and lacks some. This table holds more than 45,000 clones, approximately 87% found once. The sample here was CD4+ or CD8+ T cells sorted from blood, taken in a trial of the OX40 agonist ivuxolimab. These receptors were collected from an adult with an advanced solid tumor such as melanoma, head and neck, liver or kidney cancer. Both conserved end residues are part of each CDR3. The order of the fields is clone size, V gene, J gene, D gene, CDR3 protein, CDR3 DNA. D genes are given only for firm matches. Not all rows give a size; the values are once, few, many and, for expanded clones, a class.

>.|TRBV6-1|TRBJ1-2|.
CASSDAGGFYGYTF
TGTGCCAGCAGTGATGCGGGCGGATTCTATGGCTACACCTTC
>once|TRBV5-1|TRBJ2-1|TRBD1
CASSLGTDYNEQFF
TGCGCCAGCAGCCTCGGGACAGATTACAATGAGCAGTTCTTC
>.|TRBV5-4|TRBJ2-7|TRBD2
CASSTAGLATEQYF
TGTGCCAGCAGCACTGCGGGACTAGCAACCGAGCAGTACTTC
>few|TRBV6-1|TRBJ2-7|.
CASSEVFQGSYEQYF
TGTGCCAGCAGTGAGGTTTTCCAGGGTTCCTACGAGCAGTACTTC
>.|TRBV7-3|TRBJ2-2|.
CASSPRWAGHSTGELFF
TGCGCCAGCAGCCCGAGGTGGGCGGGGCACTCTACCGGGGAGCTGTTTTTT
>.|TRBV27|TRBJ2-1|TRBD2
CASSLEGLAGGKRFF
TGTGCCAGCAGTTTAGAGGGACTAGCGGGGGGGAAGCGGTTCTTC
>.|TRBV9|TRBJ2-1|TRBD2
CASSTRGGSYNEQFF
TGTGCCAGCAGCACCCGCGGGGGCTCCTACAATGAGCAGTTCTTC
>few|TRBV11-3|TRBJ1-4|TRBD1
CASSRGQAATNEKLFF
TGTGCCAGCAGCCGCGGACAGGCCGCAACTAATGAAAAACTGTTTTTT
>.|TRBV6-6|TRBJ1-2|.
CASTVEGYGYTF
TGTGCCAGCACCGTAGAGGGGTATGGCTACACCTTC
>.|TRBV7-2|TRBJ2-6|TRBD2
CASSLAGAGGANVLTF
TGTGCCAGCAGCTTAGCGGGAGCGGGGGGGGCCAACGTCCTGACTTTC
>few|TRBV7-2|TRBJ2-3|.
CASSFLRDTQYF
TGTGCCAGCAGCTTTCTTAGAGATACGCAGTATTTT
>.|TRBV5-4|TRBJ2-7|TRBD2
CASSAQLAGRYEQYF
TGTGCCAGCAGCGCCCAACTAGCGGGACGTTACGAGCAGTACTTC
>few|TRBV5-1|TRBJ2-1|.
CASSIQGPGATMGNEQFF
TGCGCCAGCAGCATCCAGGGGCCGGGGGCGACGATGGGCAATGAGCAGTTCTTC
>once|TRBV7-3|TRBJ2-3|TRBD2
CASSLSGGAGDTQYF
TGTGCCAGCAGCTTAAGCGGGGGGGCAGGAGATACGCAGTATTTT
>.|TRBV28|TRBJ1-4|TRBD1
CASSTLDRRRTNEKLFF
TGTGCCAGCAGTACCCTGGACAGGCGGCGGACTAATGAAAAACTGTTTTTT